The present TCR beta chain was sequenced within a study of cytomegalovirus exposure and HLA in healthy donors. PCR primers comprised 60 Vbeta and 13 Jbeta primers. Here immunoSEQ multiplex PCR was the method, and the copy in TCRdb shows in-frame clones only, minus some. The sample holds approximately 110,000 clones, more than 65% seen once. Germline assignment: CDR1 LGHNA and CDR2 YSLEER. This CDR3 is 18 amino acids long. V was pared by 0 bases and J by 3 bases, with 20 bases between. What was sequenced was PBMCs. The V call is TRBV4-3, the J call TRBJ1-1, with a possible D match to TRBD1 (5 bases). This receptor was obtained from a middle-aged man in good health and CMV-seropositive. The CDR3, as DNA: TGCGCCAGCAGCCAAGAATTGTCGGTCGGGGGGAAAGACACTGAAGCTTTCTTT. Its protein product is CASSQELSVGGKDTEAFF.